What follows are 5 T cell receptor beta chains derived from one specimen sequenced in a study of untreated major depressive disorder. General study findings and limits: TRBV05-01 (Vbeta 5.1) usage was higher in CD4+ T cells of depressed patients than controls.

Clones were sequenced by immunoSEQ multiplex PCR, and TCRdb holds only the in-frame ones, with some missing. The sample contains approximately 13,000 clones, about 89% of which appear only once. Antigen specificity for these receptors is unknown. Sequencing used CD4+ T cells from PBMCs. These TCRs come from a woman aged 25 to 39 with major depressive disorder.

The chain recombines TRBV5-1 with TRBJ2-1; TRBD2 aligns across 9 bases. Germline-derived CDR1 and CDR2 are SGHRS and YFSETQ. The CDR3 has 14 residues. V trimming: 0 bases; J trimming: 7 bases; junction bases outside the gene matches: 2. Written as DNA, the CDR3 is TGCGCCAGCAGCTTGGCTAGCGGGACAAATGAGCAGTTCTTC. Encoded protein: CASSLASGTNEQFF.

The chain employs TRBV28 and TRBJ2-1; D remains ambiguous. Looked up from germline, CDR1 is MDHEN and CDR2 is SYDVKM. This CDR3 spans 11 amino acids. The V and J ends lost 5 bases and 8 bases respectively, with 7 bases between them. The CDR3 protein is CASSTRDEQFF. CDR3 nucleotides: TGTGCCAGCAGTACAAGAGATGAGCAGTTCTTC.

This clone has only a few counts. The gene calls are TRBV7-2 and TRBJ2-1; D remains unclear. The germline V gene has CDR1 SGHTA and CDR2 FQGNSA. The V and J ends lost 1 base and 7 bases respectively, with 14 bases between them. The CDR3 length is 15 residues. CDR3 amino acids: CASSLVTIGRNEQFF. CDR3 bases: TGTGCCAGCAGCTTAGTCACGATAGGAAGAAATGAGCAGTTCTTC.

J is TRBJ1-5 and V is TRBV19; the D gene is possibly TRBD1 (5 bases). CDR3 length: 15 amino acids. Trimming removed 3 bases from V and 5 bases from J, with 14 bases in between. Germline values: CDR1 LNHDA, CDR2 SQIVND (reference sequence). The CDR3 DNA reads as TGTGCCAGTAGTATGGGACGTTCGGGGGATCAGCCCCAGCATTTT. Encoded protein: CASSMGRSGDQPQHF.

This CDR3 reads CASSINYEQYF. For the CDR3, the DNA is TGTGCCAGCAGCATCAACTACGAGCAGTACTTC. The rearrangement links TRBV5-6 to TRBJ2-7; no firm D call. V lost 4 bases and J lost 3, with 5 bases in between. This CDR3 has 11 amino acids. In germline, CDR1 is SGHDT, CDR2 YYEEEE.